The clone carrying this T cell receptor (beta chain) was picked up one time. The authors' processing: Amplified reference gene primers provided the basis for estimating nucleated cell counts. Data came from immunoSEQ multiplex PCR; TCRdb stores just in-frame clones and leaves some out. V and J calls plus clone size are reproduced from that table; the DNA served to infer D and trimming. The data contain 350,000 to 400,000 clones, 89% of them singletons. The data were taken from a study of blood T cell repertoires in COVID-19. Two consecutive negative NP/OP PCR tests, clearance, or resolved symptoms defined Cohort 3 recovery. Material for sequencing was PBMCs or T cells enriched from blood (not recorded which). This receptor was identified in a woman aged 25 to 39 who had recovered from COVID-19.

CDR3 nucleotide sequence: TGTGCCAGCAGCCGAGGGGGCGAAGCTTTCTTT. This translates into CASSRGGEAFF. This chain uses TRBV13 with TRBJ1-1; 7 positions match TRBD1. J gave up 8 bases and V 5 bases, and 2 bases lay outside the gene matches. The germline CDR1 and CDR2 sequences are PRHDT and FYEKMQ (reference sequence). CDR3 length: 11 residues. The complete variable domain, with remaining parts taken from reference TRBV13 and TRBJ1-1, reads AAGVIQSPRHLIKEKRETATLKCYPIPRHDTVYWYQQGPGQDPQFLISFYEKMQSDKGSIPDRFSAQQFSDYHSELNMSSLELGDSALYFCASSRGGEAFFGQGTRLTVV.